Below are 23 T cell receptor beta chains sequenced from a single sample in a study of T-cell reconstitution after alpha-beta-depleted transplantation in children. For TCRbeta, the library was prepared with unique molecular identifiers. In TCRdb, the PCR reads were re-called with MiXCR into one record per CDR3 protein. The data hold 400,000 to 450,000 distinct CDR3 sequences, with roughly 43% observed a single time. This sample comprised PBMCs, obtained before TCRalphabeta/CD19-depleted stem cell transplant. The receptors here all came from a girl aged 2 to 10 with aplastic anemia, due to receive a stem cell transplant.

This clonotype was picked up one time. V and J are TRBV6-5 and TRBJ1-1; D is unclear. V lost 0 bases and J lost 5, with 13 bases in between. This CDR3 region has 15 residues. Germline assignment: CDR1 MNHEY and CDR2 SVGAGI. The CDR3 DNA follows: TGTGCCAGCAGTTACTCTGACCTCCGAAGGACTGAAGCTTTCTTT. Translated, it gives CASSYSDLRRTEAFF.

The CDR3 DNA reads as TGCGCCAGCAGCCCGGACAGGGCCGGAAACACCATATATTTT. Residues: CASSPDRAGNTIYF. The chain joins TRBV5-1 to TRBJ1-3; 8 bases are a match to TRBD1. Germline V gives CDR1 SGHRS, CDR2 YFSETQ. V was clipped by 4 bases and J by 4 bases; unmatched bases: 4. CDR3 size: 14 residues.

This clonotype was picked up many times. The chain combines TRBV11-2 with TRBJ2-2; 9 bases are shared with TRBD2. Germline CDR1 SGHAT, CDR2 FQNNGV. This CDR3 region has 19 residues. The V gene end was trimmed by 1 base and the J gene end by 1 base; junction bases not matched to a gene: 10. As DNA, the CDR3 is TGTGCCAGCAGCTTAGCTGTAAGGGCTAGCGGGGTGAACACCGGGGAGCTGTTTTTT. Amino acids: CASSLAVRASGVNTGELFF. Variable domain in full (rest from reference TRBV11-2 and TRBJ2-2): EAGVAQSPRYKIIEKRQSVAFWCNPISGHATLYWYQQILGQGPKLLIQFQNNGVVDDSQLPKDRFSAERLKGVDSTLKIQPAKLEDSAVYLCASSLAVRASGVNTGELFFGEGSRLTVL.

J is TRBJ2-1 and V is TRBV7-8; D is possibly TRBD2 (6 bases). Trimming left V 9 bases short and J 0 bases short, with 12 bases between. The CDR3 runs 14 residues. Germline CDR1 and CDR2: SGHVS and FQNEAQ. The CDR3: CASNSGSSYNEQFF. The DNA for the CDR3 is TGTGCCAGTAATAGCGGAAGCTCCTACAATGAGCAGTTCTTC.

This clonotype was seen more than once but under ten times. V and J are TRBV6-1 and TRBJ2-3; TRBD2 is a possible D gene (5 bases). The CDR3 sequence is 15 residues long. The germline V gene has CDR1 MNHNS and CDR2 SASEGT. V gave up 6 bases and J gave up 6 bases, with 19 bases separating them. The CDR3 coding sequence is TGTGCCAGCAGGGATCCCAGAGGAGGTAGTGATACGCAGTATTTT. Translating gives CASRDPRGGSDTQYF.

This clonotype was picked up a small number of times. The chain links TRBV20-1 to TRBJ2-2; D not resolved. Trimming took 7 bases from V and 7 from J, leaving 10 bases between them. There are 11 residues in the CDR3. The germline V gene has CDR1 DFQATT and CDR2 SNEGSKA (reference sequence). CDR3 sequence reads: CSVPDVGELFF. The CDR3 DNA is TGCAGTGTGCCGGATGTCGGGGAGCTGTTTTTT.

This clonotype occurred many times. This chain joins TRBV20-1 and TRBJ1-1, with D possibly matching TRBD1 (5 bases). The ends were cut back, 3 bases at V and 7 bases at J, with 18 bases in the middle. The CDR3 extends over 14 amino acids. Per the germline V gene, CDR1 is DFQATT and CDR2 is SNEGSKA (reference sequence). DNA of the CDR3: TGCAGTGCTAGTTTGAGGGGAGGAAGAGGTGAAGCTTTCTTT. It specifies CSASLRGGRGEAFF.

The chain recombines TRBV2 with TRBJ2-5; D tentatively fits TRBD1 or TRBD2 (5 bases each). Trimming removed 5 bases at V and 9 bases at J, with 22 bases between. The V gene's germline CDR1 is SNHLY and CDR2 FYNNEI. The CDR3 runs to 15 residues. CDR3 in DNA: TGTGCCAGCAGTCTATCCGGGACCCCAGCAGTGGCCCAGTACTTC. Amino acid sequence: CASSLSGTPAVAQYF.

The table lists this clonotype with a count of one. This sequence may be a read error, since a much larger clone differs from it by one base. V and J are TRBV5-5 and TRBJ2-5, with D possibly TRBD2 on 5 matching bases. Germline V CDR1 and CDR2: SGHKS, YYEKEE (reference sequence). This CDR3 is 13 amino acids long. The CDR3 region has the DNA TGTGCCAACAGCGGCTTCGGCGGGGAGACCCAGTACTTC. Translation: CANSGFGGETQYF.

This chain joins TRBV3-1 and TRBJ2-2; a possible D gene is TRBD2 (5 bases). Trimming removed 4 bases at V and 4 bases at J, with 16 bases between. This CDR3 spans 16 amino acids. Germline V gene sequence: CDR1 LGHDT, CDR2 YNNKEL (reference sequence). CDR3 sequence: CASSLTWSGSTGELFF. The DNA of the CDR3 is TGTGCCAGCAGCCTAACCTGGAGCGGCAGCACCGGGGAGCTGTTTTTT.

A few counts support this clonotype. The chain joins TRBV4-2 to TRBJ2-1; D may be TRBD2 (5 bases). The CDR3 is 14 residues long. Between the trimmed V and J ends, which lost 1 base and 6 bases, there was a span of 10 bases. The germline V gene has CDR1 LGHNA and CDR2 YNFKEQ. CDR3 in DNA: TGTGCCAGCAGCCAAGGAGGACTCGGCAATGAGCAGTTCTTC. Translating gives CASSQGGLGNEQFF.

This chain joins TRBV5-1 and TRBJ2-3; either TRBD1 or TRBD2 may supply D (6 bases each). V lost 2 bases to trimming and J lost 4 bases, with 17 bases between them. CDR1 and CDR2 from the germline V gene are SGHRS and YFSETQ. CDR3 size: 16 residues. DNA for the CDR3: TGCGCCAGCAGCTTCGAAGGGGGGAGGTTTTCAGATACGCAGTATTTT. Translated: CASSFEGGRFSDTQYF. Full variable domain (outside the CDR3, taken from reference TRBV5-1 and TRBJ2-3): KAGVTQTPRYLIKTRGQQVTLSCSPISGHRSVSWYQQTPGQGLQFLFEYFSETQRNKGNFPGRFSGRQFSNSRSEMNVSTLELGDSALYLCASSFEGGRFSDTQYFGPGTRLTVL.

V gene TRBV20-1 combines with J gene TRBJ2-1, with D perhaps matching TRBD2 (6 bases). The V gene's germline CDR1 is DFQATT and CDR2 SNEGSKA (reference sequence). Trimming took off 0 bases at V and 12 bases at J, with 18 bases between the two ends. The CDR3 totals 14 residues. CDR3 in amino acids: CSARDRIAVGGQFF. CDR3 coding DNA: TGCAGTGCTAGAGATCGAATAGCGGTGGGGGGGCAGTTCTTC.

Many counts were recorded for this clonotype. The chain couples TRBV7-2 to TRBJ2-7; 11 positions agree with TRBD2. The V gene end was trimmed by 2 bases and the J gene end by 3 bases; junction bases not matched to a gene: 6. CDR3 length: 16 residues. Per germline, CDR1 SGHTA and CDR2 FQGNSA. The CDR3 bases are TGTGCCAGCAGCTTACAAGGGACTAGCGGATTCTACGAGCAGTACTTC. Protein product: CASSLQGTSGFYEQYF. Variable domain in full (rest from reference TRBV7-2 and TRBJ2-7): GAGVSQSPSNKVTEKGKDVELRCDPISGHTALYWYRQSLGQGLEFLIYFQGNSAPDKSGLPSDRFSAERTGGSVSTLTIQRTQQEDSAVYLCASSLQGTSGFYEQYFGPGTRLTVT.

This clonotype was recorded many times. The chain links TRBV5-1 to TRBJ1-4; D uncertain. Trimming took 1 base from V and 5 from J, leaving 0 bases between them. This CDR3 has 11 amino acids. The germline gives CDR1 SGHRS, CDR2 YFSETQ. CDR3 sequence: CASSLNEKLFF. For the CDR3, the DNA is TGCGCCAGCAGCTTGAATGAAAAACTGTTTTTT.

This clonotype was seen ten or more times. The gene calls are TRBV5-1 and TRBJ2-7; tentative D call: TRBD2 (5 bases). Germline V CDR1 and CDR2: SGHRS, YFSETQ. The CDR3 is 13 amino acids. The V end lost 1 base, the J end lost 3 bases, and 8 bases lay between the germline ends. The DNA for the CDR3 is TGCGCCAGCAGCTTGAATGAGGGCTACGAGCAGTACTTC. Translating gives CASSLNEGYEQYF.

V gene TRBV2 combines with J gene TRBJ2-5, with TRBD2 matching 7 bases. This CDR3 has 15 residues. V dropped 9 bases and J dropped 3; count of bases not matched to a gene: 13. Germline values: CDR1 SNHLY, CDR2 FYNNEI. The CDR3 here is CASEATAGSKETQYF. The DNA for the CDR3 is TGTGCCAGTGAAGCTACAGCGGGAAGCAAAGAGACCCAGTACTTC.

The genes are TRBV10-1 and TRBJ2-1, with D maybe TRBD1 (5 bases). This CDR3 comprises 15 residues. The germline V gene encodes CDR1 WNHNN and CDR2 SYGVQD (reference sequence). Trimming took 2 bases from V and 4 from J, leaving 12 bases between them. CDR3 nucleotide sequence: TGCGCCAGCAGTGAGGTTAGGGGCCAGTACAATGAGCAGTTCTTC. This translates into CASSEVRGQYNEQFF.

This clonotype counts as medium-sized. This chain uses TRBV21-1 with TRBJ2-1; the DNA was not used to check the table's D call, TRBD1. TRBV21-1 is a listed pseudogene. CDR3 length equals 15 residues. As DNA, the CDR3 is TGTGCCAGCACCCTAGGCCGGGTCCGGGGCAATGAGCAGTTCTTC. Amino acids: CASTLGRVRGNEQFF.

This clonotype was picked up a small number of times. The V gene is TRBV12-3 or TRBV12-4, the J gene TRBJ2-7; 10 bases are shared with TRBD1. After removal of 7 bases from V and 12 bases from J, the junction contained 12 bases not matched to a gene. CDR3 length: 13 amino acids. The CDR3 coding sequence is TGTGCCAGCACCTTCGACAGGGGGCTCACAACGTACTTC. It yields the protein CASTFDRGLTTYF.

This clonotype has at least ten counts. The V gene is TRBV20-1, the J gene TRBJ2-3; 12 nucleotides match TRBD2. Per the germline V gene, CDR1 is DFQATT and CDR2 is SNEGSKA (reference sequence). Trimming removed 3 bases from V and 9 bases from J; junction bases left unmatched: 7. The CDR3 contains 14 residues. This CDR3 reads CSASGSSGRGTQYF. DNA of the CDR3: TGCAGTGCTAGTGGGTCTAGCGGGAGGGGGACGCAGTATTTT.

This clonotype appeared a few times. The CDR3 DNA reads TGTGCCAGCAGCCCACAGCAGGGAAGAGATACGCAGTATTTT. Its translation is CASSPQQGRDTQYF. The V and J genes are TRBV5-6 and TRBJ2-3; D might be TRBD1 (5 bases). This CDR3 spans 14 amino acids. Trimming removed 4 bases from V and 5 bases from J, with 14 bases in between. Per germline, CDR1 SGHDT and CDR2 YYEEEE.

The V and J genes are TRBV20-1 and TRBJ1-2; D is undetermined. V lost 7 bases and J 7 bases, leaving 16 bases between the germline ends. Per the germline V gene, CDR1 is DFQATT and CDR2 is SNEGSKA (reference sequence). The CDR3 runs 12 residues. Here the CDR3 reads CSGKNNPSGYTF. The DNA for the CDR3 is TGCAGTGGCAAGAACAACCCCTCTGGCTACACCTTC.